This entry is about one TCR beta chain. Antigen unknown. Germline trimming cut 0 bases from V and 6 bases from J; bases unmatched to any gene: 3. CDR1 is GTSNPN, CDR2 SVGIG, per germline (reference sequence). The CDR3 runs 15 residues. These data are taken from a study of regulatory T cells in long-lasting Graves disease. Whole-study results and caveats: Analyses excluded thyroid tissue, covering peripheral blood alone. Persistent Graves' patients had lower TCR diversity than newly diagnosed ones. It is possible that accuracy was reduced by the small size of the sample.

Arm-PCR of CDR3 regions and iRepertoire HTBI primers were used to build TCR beta libraries. TCRdb recomputed calls from the multiplex PCR reads with MiXCR, one row per CDR3 protein. The sample yields more than 650,000 distinct CDR3 sequences, 25% to 35% seen once. Time point described: persistent/refractory GD, antithyroid drugs over 5 years with positive TRAb. PBMC-derived RNA was used for the TCR library. This sequence originates from a female donor with Graves disease. The chain joins TRBV30 to TRBJ2-2; 11 nucleotides match TRBD2. Here the sequenced sample was peripheral blood mononuclear cells (PBMCs), taken when the disease was refractory, from a patient treated with antithyroid drugs. The chain's CDR3 is CAWSVSLAGAGELFF. Here the CDR3 DNA reads TGTGCCTGGAGTGTTTCACTAGCGGGAGCCGGGGAGCTGTTTTTT.